This TCR beta chain appears in the sequencing data of a study of cytomegalovirus exposure and HLA in healthy donors. Produced via immunoSEQ multiplex PCR; TCRdb's table is partial and in-frame only. Seen here are under 250,000 clones, approximately 90% observed once, and the top ten hold 2% to 3%. The study's findings and limits: Most TCR sequences were seen very rarely across donors, but some public TCRs occurred in many. Clusters of TCRs from the first cohort tended to co-occur in the roughly 120 validation repertoires (as a later analysis found).

Turning to this clone: Its antigen is not identified.

Unmatched junction bases numbered 11, after V lost 0 bases and J lost 0 bases. Germline loops: CDR1 SGHNT, CDR2 YYREEE (reference sequence). The CDR3 is 20 amino acids. The chain is built from TRBV5-4 and TRBJ2-7, with 14 bases identical to TRBD2. Sequencing was performed on PBMCs. The receptor comes from a young man in good health and CMV-seronegative. CDR3 sequence reads: CASSLAFGTSGRQGSYEQYF. CDR3 DNA sequence: TGTGCCAGCAGCTTGGCGTTCGGGACTAGCGGGAGACAGGGCTCCTACGAGCAGTACTTC.